A selection of T cell receptor beta chains follows, all from one sample in a study of technical replicates of blood from a handful of donors. Here immunoSEQ multiplex PCR was the method, and the copy in TCRdb shows in-frame clones only, minus some. The sample yields around 68,000 clones, around 92% seen once. The sequencing sample was made of T cells isolated from PBMCs. The receptor source for this set is a human donor in good health. Some clones in this sample may be carry-over from other donors' samples. Each CDR3 is given with its conserved first and last residue. D genes are given only for firm matches. Part of the rows lack a size; the others show once, few, many or a class for expanded clones.

>-|TRBV18|TRBJ2-7|-
CASSPPGFYEQYF
TGTGCCAGCTCACCCCCGGGGTTCTACGAGCAGTACTTC
>-|TRBV7-9|TRBJ1-1|once
CASSLVPGNTEAFF
TGTGCCAGCAGCTTAGTTCCCGGGAACACTGAAGCTTTCTTT
>-|TRBV14|TRBJ2-7|-
CASSQERQGGPYEQYF
TGTGCCAGCAGCCAAGAACGGCAGGGGGGTCCCTACGAGCAGTACTTC
>-|TRBV10-2|TRBJ1-2|-
CAILDRSYGYTF
TGCGCCATCCTCGACAGGTCCTATGGCTACACCTTC
>-|TRBV7-8|TRBJ2-5|-
CASSSTGRETQYF
TGTGCCAGCAGCTCAACAGGGAGAGAGACCCAGTACTTC
>TRBD1|TRBV5-1|TRBJ1-2|-
CASSLAEKGGLNGYTF
TGCGCCAGCAGCTTGGCCGAGAAAGGGGGCCTGAATGGCTACACCTTC
>-|TRBV20-1|TRBJ2-7|-
CSALVTYEQYF
TGCAGTGCTCTCGTAACCTACGAGCAGTACTTC
>TRBD1|TRBV25-1|TRBJ2-3|-
CASNGRLGTGQTDTQYF
TGTGCCAGCAACGGAAGGTTGGGGACAGGGCAGACAGATACGCAGTATTTT
>TRBD1|TRBV27|TRBJ2-4|-
CASRSTGGNIQYF
TGTGCCAGCAGGTCGACAGGGGGAAACATTCAGTACTTC
>TRBD1|TRBV18|TRBJ2-7|-
CASSPGLQGVEYEQYF
TGTGCCAGCTCACCGGGCCTACAGGGGGTGGAATACGAGCAGTACTTC
>-|TRBV4-1|TRBJ1-1|few
CASSQFGVTEAFF
TGCGCCAGCAGCCAATTCGGGGTTACTGAAGCTTTCTTT
>-|TRBV4-1|TRBJ1-3|-
CASSQGLGHPNTIYF
TGCGCCAGCAGCCAAGGTCTTGGACATCCAAACACCATATATTTT
>-|TRBV28|TRBJ1-1|-
CASSPGHLNTEAFF
TGTGCCAGCAGTCCCGGACACCTGAACACTGAAGCTTTCTTT
>TRBD2|TRBV9|TRBJ2-5|-
CASSGASGRAGTQYF
TGTGCCAGCAGCGGGGCCAGCGGGAGGGCCGGGACCCAGTACTTC
>TRBD2|TRBV7-8|TRBJ2-6|-
CASSRFQGLAGVSGANVLTF
TGTGCCAGCAGCAGATTCCAAGGACTAGCGGGGGTCTCTGGGGCCAACGTCCTGACTTTC
>-|TRBV5-4|TRBJ2-5|once
CASSLIAEQETQYF
TGTGCCAGCAGCCTGATAGCTGAGCAAGAGACCCAGTACTTC
>TRBD1|TRBV10-2|TRBJ2-7|-
CASARLATGAINSYEQYF
TGCGCCAGCGCTCGATTGGCCACAGGGGCTATCAACTCCTACGAGCAGTACTTC
>-|TRBV18|TRBJ2-7|-
CASSPPMRTYEQYF
TGTGCCAGCTCACCACCGATGAGGACCTACGAGCAGTACTTC
>-|TRBV7-8|TRBJ2-1|-
CASSLVLAGEQFF
TGTGCCAGCAGCTTAGTTCTAGCAGGTGAGCAGTTCTTC
>TRBD1|TRBV9|TRBJ1-1|-
CASSPGQGNTEAFF
TGTGCCAGCAGCCCAGGACAGGGGAACACTGAAGCTTTCTTT
>-|TRBV7-9|TRBJ1-1|-
CASSSAGGETEAFF
TGTGCCAGCAGCTCGGCGGGGGGTGAGACTGAAGCTTTCTTT
>-|TRBV9|TRBJ1-2|-
CASTTGRVNYGYTF
TGTGCCAGCACCACAGGGCGGGTTAACTATGGCTACACCTTC
>TRBD1|TRBV5-1|TRBJ1-5|-
CASSLAGQGENQPQHF
TGCGCCAGCAGCTTGGCGGGACAGGGGGAAAATCAGCCCCAGCATTTT
>TRBD1|TRBV5-1|TRBJ2-4|once
CASSLSTGGAKNIQYF
TGCGCCAGCAGCCTGTCGACAGGGGGTGCAAAAAACATTCAGTACTTC
>-|TRBV7-9|TRBJ1-1|-
CASSSREGSTEAFF
TGTGCCAGCAGCTCTAGGGAGGGCAGCACTGAAGCTTTCTTT
>-|TRBV30|TRBJ2-1|once
CAFLSYNEQFF
TGTGCCTTCCTCTCCTACAATGAGCAGTTCTTC
>-|TRBV6-5|TRBJ2-1|-
CASKPGNSNNEQFF
TGTGCCAGCAAGCCGGGGAACTCGAACAATGAGCAGTTCTTC
>TRBD1|TRBV28|TRBJ2-5|-
CASSLFGTGQETQYF
TGTGCCAGCAGTTTATTCGGGACAGGGCAAGAGACCCAGTACTTC
>-|TRBV2|TRBJ1-2|few
CASSVGQGYTF
TGTGCCAGCAGTGTTGGGCAGGGCTACACCTTC
>-|TRBV6-5|TRBJ1-2|-
CASSYVGADGYTF
TGTGCCAGCAGTTACGTGGGGGCGGATGGCTACACCTTC
>TRBD1|TRBV29-1|TRBJ2-7|-
CSVRPGQLSYEQYF
TGCAGCGTTCGACCGGGACAGCTATCCTACGAGCAGTACTTC
>-|TRBV4-1|TRBJ2-7|-
CASSQDSSETYEQYF
TGCGCCAGCAGCCAAGATAGCAGCGAGACCTACGAGCAGTACTTC
>TRBD1|TRBV5-1|TRBJ1-1|-
CASSSTGQGGTEAFF
TGCGCCAGCAGCTCAACGGGACAGGGTGGAACTGAAGCTTTCTTT
>-|TRBV5-3|TRBJ1-1|-
CARSLGLGRGTEAFF
TGTGCCAGAAGCTTGGGGTTAGGCAGGGGCACTGAAGCTTTCTTT
>-|TRBV4-1|TRBJ2-7|once
CASSYADTYEQYF
TGCGCCAGCAGCTATGCGGATACCTACGAGCAGTACTTC
>TRBD1|TRBV2|TRBJ2-1|once
CASSGSRDRGMHEQFF
TGTGCCAGCAGTGGGTCCCGGGACAGGGGTATGCATGAGCAGTTCTTC
>TRBD1|TRBV5-1|TRBJ2-2|-
CASKSGTGASTGELFF
TGCGCCAGCAAATCCGGGACAGGGGCTTCCACCGGGGAGCTGTTTTTT
>-|TRBV1|TRBJ2-7|once
CTSSLGTSQYF
TGCACCAGCAGCCTCGGGACTTCTCAGTACTTC
>TRBD1|TRBV19|TRBJ2-7|-
CASSPGQGPYEQYF
TGTGCCAGTAGCCCGGGACAGGGCCCTTACGAGCAGTACTTC
>-|TRBV5-1|TRBJ2-7|-
CASSSGHSSSYEQYF
TGCGCCAGCAGTTCGGGACACTCGAGCTCCTACGAGCAGTACTTC